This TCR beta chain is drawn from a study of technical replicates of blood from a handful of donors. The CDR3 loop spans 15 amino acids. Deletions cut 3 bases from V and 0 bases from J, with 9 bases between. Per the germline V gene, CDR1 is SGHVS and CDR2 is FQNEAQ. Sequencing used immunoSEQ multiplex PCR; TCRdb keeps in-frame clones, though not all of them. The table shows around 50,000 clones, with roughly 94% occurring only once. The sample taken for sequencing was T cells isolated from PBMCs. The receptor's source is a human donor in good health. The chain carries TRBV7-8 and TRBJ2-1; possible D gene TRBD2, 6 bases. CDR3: CASSLRDSSYNEQFF. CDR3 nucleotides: TGTGCCAGCAGCTTGAGGGACTCCTCCTACAATGAGCAGTTCTTC.